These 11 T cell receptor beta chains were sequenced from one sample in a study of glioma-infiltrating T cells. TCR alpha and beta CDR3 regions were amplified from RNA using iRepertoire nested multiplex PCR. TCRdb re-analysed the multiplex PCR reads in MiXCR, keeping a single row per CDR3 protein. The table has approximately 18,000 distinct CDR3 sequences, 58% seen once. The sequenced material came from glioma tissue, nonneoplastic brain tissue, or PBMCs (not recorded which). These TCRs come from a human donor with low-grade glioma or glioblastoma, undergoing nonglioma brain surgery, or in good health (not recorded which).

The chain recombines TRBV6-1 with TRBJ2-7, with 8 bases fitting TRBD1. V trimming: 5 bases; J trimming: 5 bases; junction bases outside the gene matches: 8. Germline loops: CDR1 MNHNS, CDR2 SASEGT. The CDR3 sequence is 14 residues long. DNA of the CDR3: TGTGCCAGCAGTCACGGACAGGGAGACCACGAGCAGTACTTC. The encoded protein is CASSHGQGDHEQYF.

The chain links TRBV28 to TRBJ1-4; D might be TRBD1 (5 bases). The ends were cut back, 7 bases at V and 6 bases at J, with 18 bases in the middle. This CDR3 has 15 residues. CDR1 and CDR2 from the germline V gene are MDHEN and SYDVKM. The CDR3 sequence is CASTKLTGGHEKLFF. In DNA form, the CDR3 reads TGTGCCAGCACTAAACTAACGGGGGGTCATGAAAAACTGTTTTTT. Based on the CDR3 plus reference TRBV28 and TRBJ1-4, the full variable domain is DVKVTQSSRYLVKRTGEKVFLECVQDMDHENMFWYRQDPGLGLRLIYFSYDVKMKEKGDIPEGYSVSREKKERFSLILESASTNQTSMYLCASTKLTGGHEKLFFGSGTQLSVL.

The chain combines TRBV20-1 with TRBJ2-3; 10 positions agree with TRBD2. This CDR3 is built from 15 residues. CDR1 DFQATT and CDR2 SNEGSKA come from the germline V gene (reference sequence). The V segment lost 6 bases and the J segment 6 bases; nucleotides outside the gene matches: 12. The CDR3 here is CSARRSGRAGDTQYF. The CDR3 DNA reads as TGCAGTGCCAGGCGAAGCGGGAGGGCAGGGGATACGCAGTATTTT.

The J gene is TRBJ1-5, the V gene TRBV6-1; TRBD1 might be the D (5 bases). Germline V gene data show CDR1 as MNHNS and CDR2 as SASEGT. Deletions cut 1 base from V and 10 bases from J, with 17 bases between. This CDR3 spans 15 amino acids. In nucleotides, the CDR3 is TGTGCCAGCAGTGAAGGCCCGGGGCAGATGTTACCCCAGCATTTT. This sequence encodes CASSEGPGQMLPQHF.

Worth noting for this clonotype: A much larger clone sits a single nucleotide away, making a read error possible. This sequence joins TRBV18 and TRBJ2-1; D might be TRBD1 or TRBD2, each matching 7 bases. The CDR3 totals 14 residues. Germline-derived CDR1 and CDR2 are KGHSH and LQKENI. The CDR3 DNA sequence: TGTGCCAGCTCAATCTATCCAGGGGGGGATGAGCAGTCCTTC. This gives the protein CASSIYPGGDEQSF.

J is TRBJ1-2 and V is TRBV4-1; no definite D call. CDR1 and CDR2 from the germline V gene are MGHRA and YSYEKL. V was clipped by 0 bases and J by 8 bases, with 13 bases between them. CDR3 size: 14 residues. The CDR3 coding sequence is TGCGCCAGCAGCCAAGATGGGCAAAGCCGGGGCTACACCTTC. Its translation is CASSQDGQSRGYTF.

The CDR3 spells CSARLYNQPQHF. DNA of the CDR3: TGCAGTGCTAGACTCTACAATCAGCCCCAGCATTTT. The chain employs TRBV20-1 and TRBJ1-5; D remains unclear. V lost 2 bases and J lost 3, with 5 bases in between. The CDR3 loop spans 12 amino acids. The germline gives CDR1 DFQATT, CDR2 SNEGSKA (reference sequence).

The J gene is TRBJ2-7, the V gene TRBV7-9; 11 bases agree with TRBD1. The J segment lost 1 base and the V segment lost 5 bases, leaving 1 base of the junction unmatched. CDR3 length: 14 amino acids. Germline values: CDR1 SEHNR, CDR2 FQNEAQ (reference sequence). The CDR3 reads CASSGQGASYEQYF. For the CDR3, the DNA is TGTGCCAGCAGCGGACAGGGGGCTTCCTACGAGCAGTACTTC.

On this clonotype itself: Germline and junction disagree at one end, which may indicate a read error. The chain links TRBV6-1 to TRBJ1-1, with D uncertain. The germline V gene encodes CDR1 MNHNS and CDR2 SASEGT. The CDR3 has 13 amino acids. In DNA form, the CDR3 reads TGCGCCAGCAGTGAAGGTGTGTACACTGAAGCTTTCTTT. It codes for CASSEGVYTEAFF.

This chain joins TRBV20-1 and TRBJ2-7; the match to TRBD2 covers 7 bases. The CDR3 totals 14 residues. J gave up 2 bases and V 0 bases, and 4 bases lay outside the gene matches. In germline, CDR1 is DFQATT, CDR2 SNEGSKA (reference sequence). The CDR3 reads CSARDSGGPYEQYF. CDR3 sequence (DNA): TGCAGTGCTAGAGATTCGGGGGGACCCTACGAGCAGTACTTC.

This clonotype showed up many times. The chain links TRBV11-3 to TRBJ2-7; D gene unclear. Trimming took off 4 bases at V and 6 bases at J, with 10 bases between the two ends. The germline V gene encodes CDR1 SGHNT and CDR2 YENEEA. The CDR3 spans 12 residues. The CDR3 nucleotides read TGTGCCAGCAGCTCTAGGACCTTCGAGCAGTACTTC. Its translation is CASSSRTFEQYF.